These 4 T cell receptor beta chains were sequenced from one sample in a study of OX40 agonist ivuxolimab in advanced cancers. Produced via immunoSEQ multiplex PCR; TCRdb's table is partial and in-frame only. Of 60,000 to 75,000 clones in the sample, about 83% were seen once. The starting material was CD4+ or CD8+ T cells sorted from blood, obtained in a trial of the OX40 agonist ivuxolimab. These receptors were collected from an adult with an advanced solid tumor such as melanoma, head and neck, liver or kidney cancer.

V and J are TRBV7-2 and TRBJ2-2, with unresolved D. The V gene lost 1 base and the J gene lost 3 bases, with 6 bases spanning the gap. The CDR3 runs to 14 residues. Looked up from germline, CDR1 is SGHTA and CDR2 is FQGNSA. The CDR3 protein is CASSLEAYTGELFF. As DNA, the CDR3 is TGTGCCAGCAGCTTAGAGGCCTACACCGGGGAGCTGTTTTTT.

The chain has TRBV5-6 and TRBJ2-5; the match to TRBD2 covers 8 bases. This CDR3 contains 15 residues. V shed 2 bases, J shed 3 bases, and the junction held 6 bases outside the gene matches. Per germline, CDR1 SGHDT and CDR2 YYEEEE. The CDR3 DNA reads TGTGCCAGCAGCTTTGGGCAGCGGGGGAAAGAGACCCAGTACTTC. It yields the protein CASSFGQRGKETQYF.

V gene TRBV7-9 combines with J gene TRBJ2-3; D might be TRBD1 (5 bases). CDR1 SEHNR and CDR2 FQNEAQ come from the germline V gene (reference sequence). The CDR3 length is 16 residues. V lost 3 bases, J lost 3 bases, and 16 bases lay in between. The CDR3 DNA follows: TGTGCCAGCAGCTTTCGTCAGGGTGTAGGGACAGATACGCAGTATTTT. The encoded protein is CASSFRQGVGTDTQYF.

This rearrangement joins TRBV2 to TRBJ2-1, with 9 positions matching TRBD2. CDR1 and CDR2 (germline): SNHLY, FYNNEI. Germline trimming cut 4 bases from V and 9 bases from J; bases unmatched to any gene: 7. CDR3 length: 14 amino acids. CDR3 region: CASSVGTSPSEQFF. The CDR3 region has the DNA TGTGCCAGCAGTGTTGGGACTAGCCCTAGTGAGCAGTTCTTC.